This T cell receptor beta chain was found in a study of OX40 agonist ivuxolimab in advanced cancers. Looking at the study overall: Three patients responded partially, comprising one with hepatocellular carcinoma and two with cutaneous melanoma.

CDR1 and CDR2 from the germline V gene are SQVTM and ANQGSEA. Between the trimmed V and J ends, which lost 3 bases and 2 bases, there was a span of 7 bases. This CDR3 spans 13 amino acids. Turning to this clone: Its antigen is unknown.

Sequenced by immunoSEQ multiplex PCR; TCRdb stores in-frame clones only, minus some. The repertoire includes tens of thousands of clones, approximately 80% of them detected once, and 5.5% to 7% sits in the top ten. General study results and limits: At 0.1 to 3.0 mg/kg and by week 6, CD4+ and CD8+ T cells in the blood had expanded clonally. Normalized expansion of T-cell clones was also low for some nonresponders.

The V gene is TRBV29-1, the J gene TRBJ2-2, with D unresolved. The clonotype comes from an adult with an advanced solid tumor such as melanoma, head and neck, liver or kidney cancer. The specimen was CD4+ or CD8+ T cells sorted from blood, collected in a trial of the OX40 agonist ivuxolimab. The CDR3 bases are TGCAGCGTTGATAGGGAAAACACCGGGGAGCTGTTTTTT. It encodes CSVDRENTGELFF.